This TCR beta chain was retrieved from a study of blood T cell repertoires in COVID-19. Original data processing: Amplifying reference gene primers gave estimates of nucleated cell counts. The repertoire was sequenced with immunoSEQ multiplex PCR; TCRdb's copy has only in-frame clones and lacks some. V and J calls and clone size are those listed in that table; D and trimming were worked out from the DNA. The sample records approximately 470,000 clones, roughly nine tenths being singletons. Two consecutive negative NP/OP PCR tests, clearance, or resolved symptoms defined Cohort 3 recovery. A single count supports this clone. Trimming removed 4 bases from V and 0 bases from J, with 14 bases in between. Germline CDR1 is LGHDT and CDR2 is YNNKEL (reference sequence). The CDR3 consists of 16 residues.

Sequenced: PBMCs or T cells enriched from blood (not recorded which). The chain employs TRBV3-1 (or the pseudogene TRBV3-2) and TRBJ2-3; a weak D match, TRBD2 (5 bases). This receptor was obtained from a woman aged 18-29 years who had recovered from COVID-19. Here the CDR3 DNA reads TGTGCCAGCAGCCCACGGACTGATCCTAGCACAGATACGCAGTATTTT. It is translated as CASSPRTDPSTDTQYF.